Listed below are T cell receptor beta chains from one sample, sequenced in a study of regulatory T cells in long-lasting Graves disease. MiXCR was run by TCRdb on the multiplex PCR reads, yielding one entry per CDR3 protein. The sample contains about 290,000 distinct CDR3 sequences, roughly a fifth of which appear only once. The specimen comprised peripheral blood mononuclear cells (PBMCs), sampled when the disease was refractory, from a patient treated with antithyroid drugs. The source of these receptors is a female donor with Graves disease. CDR3s include the opening cysteine and the closing phenylalanine or tryptophan. The D gene is left open where the match is weak. The listing skips clone size in some rows; elsewhere it reads once, few, many or a size class.

D	V	J	length	size	CDR3	DNA
TRBD2	TRBV28	TRBJ2-3	14	NA	CASSPGLAPDTQYF	TGTGCCAGCAGTCCGGGACTAGCCCCAGATACGCAGTATTTT
NA	TRBV6-5	TRBJ1-3	17	NA	CASSYSRGIGTGNTIYF	TGTGCCAGCAGTTACTCGAGAGGGATCGGGACTGGAAACACCATATATTTT
NA	TRBV12-3/TRBV12-4	TRBJ2-4	15	many	CASSSSNREGNIQYF	TGTGCCAGCAGCTCCTCAAACAGGGAGGGCAACATTCAGTACTTC
NA	TRBV11-2	TRBJ2-1	14	NA	CASRFSVSYNEQFF	TGTGCCAGCAGGTTCAGCGTTTCCTACAATGAGCAGTTCTTC
TRBD1	TRBV4-3	TRBJ2-7	14	NA	CASSPRQGINEQYF	TGCGCCAGCAGCCCTCGACAGGGGATCAACGAGCAGTACTTC
TRBD2	TRBV4-3	TRBJ2-2	17	few	CASSQDLAGSNTGELFF	TGCGCCAGCAGCCAAGATCTAGCGGGGTCGAACACCGGGGAGCTGTTTTTT
TRBD2	TRBV6-9	TRBJ2-7	16	NA	CASSYLAGEKGYEQYF	TGTGCCAGCAGTTACCTAGCGGGGGAAAAAGGGTACGAGCAGTATTTC
NA	TRBV6-1	TRBJ1-6	16	few	CASSPRTSSYNSPLHF	TGTGCCAGCAGTCCAAGGACTAGCTCCTATAATTCACCCCTCCACTTT
NA	TRBV12-3/TRBV12-4	TRBJ1-1	15	many	CASSLLQSSYTEAFF	TGTGCCAGCAGTTTATTACAGAGCTCTTACACTGAAGCTTTCTTT
NA	TRBV5-1	TRBJ2-3	14	NA	CASSRGTFTDTQYF	TGCGCCAGCAGCCGAGGGACTTTCACAGATACGCAGTATTTT
NA	TRBV20-1	TRBJ1-2	13	many	CSARVRGSYGYTF	TGCAGTGCTAGAGTGAGGGGTAGCTATGGCTACACCTTC
NA	TRBV5-1	TRBJ1-1	18	few	CASSLERQGLPLNTEAFF	TGCGCCAGCAGCTTGGAGAGGCAGGGCCTACCTTTGAACACTGAAGCTTTCTTT
TRBD1	TRBV24-1	TRBJ2-5	17	many	CATSDSRDRGNQETQYF	TGTGCCACCAGTGATTCCCGGGACAGGGGGAACCAAGAGACCCAGTACTTC
NA	TRBV7-2	TRBJ2-7	12	many	CASSPPGGEQYF	TGTGCCAGCAGCCCTCCCGGGGGAGAGCAGTACTTC
NA	TRBV27	TRBJ1-1	15	NA	CARPDGDRSNTEAFF	TGTGCCAGGCCGGACGGAGACAGGTCGAACACTGAAGCTTTCTTT
NA	TRBV7-2	TRBJ2-7	16	many	CASSLGVAQNSYEQYF	TGTGCCAGCAGCTTAGGTGTAGCGCAGAACTCCTACGAGCAGTACTTC
TRBD1	TRBV2	TRBJ1-4	14	NA	CASTPGDSYEKLFF	TGTGCCAGCACCCCGGGGGACAGCTATGAAAAACTGTTTTTT
TRBD1	TRBV6-1	TRBJ2-1	15	NA	CASRPGQGEYNEQFF	TGTGCCAGCAGGCCGGGACAGGGAGAATACAATGAGCAGTTCTTC
NA	TRBV7-2	TRBJ1-6	15	NA	CASSPTSPYNSPPHF	TGTGCCAGCAGCCCGACAAGCCCCTATAATTCACCCCCCCACTTT
NA	TRBV20-1	TRBJ2-7	13	NA	CSARASATYEQCF	TGCAGTGCTAGGGCTAGCGCAACCTACGAGCAGTGCTTC
TRBD1	TRBV19	TRBJ2-7	16	NA	CASSPISGTGSYEQYF	TGTGCCAGTAGTCCCATATCCGGGACAGGGTCATACGAGCAGTACTTC
NA	TRBV7-2	TRBJ2-1	18	few	CASSSSEEDSLSYNEQFF	TGTGCCAGCAGCTCCTCGGAAGAGGACAGCCTCTCCTACAATGAGCAGTTCTTC
TRBD1	TRBV28	TRBJ2-7	15	many	CASSPAGQGGYEQYF	TGTGCCAGCAGTCCGGCGGGACAGGGCGGGTACGAGCAGTACTTC